A single sample is the source of the 15 T cell receptor beta chains below, sequenced in a study of early T cells in non-severe SARS-CoV-2 infection. MiXCR, applied by TCRdb to the 5' RACE reads, yields one record per CDR3 protein. In the table there are 100,000 to 120,000 distinct CDR3 sequences, about 12% of which are singletons. The specimen was whole blood. The source of these receptors is an adult who was a healthcare worker with PCR-confirmed SARS-CoV-2 infection or an uninfected control (not recorded which).

V and J are TRBV19 and TRBJ2-1; TRBD2 agrees at 7 bases. This CDR3 is 15 amino acids long. The germline V gene encodes CDR1 LNHDA and CDR2 SQIVND (reference sequence). The V and J ends lost 3 bases and 5 bases, in that order; junction bases with no gene match: 7. Here the CDR3 reads CASSMTPGLNNEQFF. In nucleotides, the CDR3 is TGTGCCAGTAGTATGACCCCGGGACTAAACAATGAGCAGTTCTTC.

This clonotype was seen ten or more times. This chain connects TRBV7-9 to TRBJ1-6; a possible D gene is TRBD1 (5 bases). Trimming left V 1 base short and J 7 bases short, with 11 bases between. This CDR3 has 15 amino acids. Germline loops: CDR1 SEHNR, CDR2 FQNEAQ (reference sequence). In DNA, the CDR3 is TGTGCCAGCAGCTTAGGAGGATGGGGGAATTCACCCCTCCACTTT. Encoded protein: CASSLGGWGNSPLHF.

This clonotype has more than one count but fewer than ten. The chain couples TRBV15 to TRBJ2-2, with 10 bases that match TRBD2. CDR1 and CDR2 from the germline V gene are LNHNV and YYDKDF (reference sequence). With 2 bases clipped from V and 6 bases from J, the junction kept 12 bases outside the gene matches. The CDR3 covers 18 residues. The CDR3 here is CATSRTAGTSVFSGELFF. The CDR3 DNA follows: TGTGCCACCAGCAGAACAGCCGGGACTAGCGTTTTTTCCGGGGAGCTGTTTTTT. The full variable domain, in which reference TRBV15 and TRBJ2-2 provide the parts outside the CDR3, is DAMVIQNPRYQVTQFGKPVTLSCSQTLNHNVMYWYQQKSSQAPKLLFHYYDKDFNNEADTPDNFQSRRPNTSFCFLDIRSPGLGDTAMYLCATSRTAGTSVFSGELFFGEGSRLTVL.

The chain joins TRBV5-1 to TRBJ2-7; 11 bases line up with TRBD2. Germline V CDR1 and CDR2: SGHRS, YFSETQ. J was trimmed by 5 bases and V by 4 bases; bases with no gene match: 8. The CDR3 runs to 15 residues. The CDR3: CASSPPLAGAHEQYF. CDR3 bases: TGCGCCAGCAGCCCCCCACTAGCGGGAGCCCACGAGCAGTACTTC.

The genes are TRBV20-1 and TRBJ2-1; maybe TRBD2 (6 bases). Germline loops: CDR1 DFQATT, CDR2 SNEGSKA (reference sequence). CDR3 length: 17 amino acids. V was pared by 3 bases and J by 5 bases, with 23 bases between. The CDR3 region has the DNA TGCAGTGCTAGCCTCCAGCGAGCCGGGACTGGCAACAATGAGCAGTTCTTC. Its translation is CSASLQRAGTGNNEQFF.

The V call is TRBV5-4, the J call TRBJ2-7, with D perhaps TRBD1 (6 bases). The germline V gene has CDR1 SGHNT and CDR2 YYREEE (reference sequence). V shed 4 bases and J shed 2 bases, with 10 bases lying between them. The CDR3 is 13 residues long. CDR3 amino acids: CASSLDRTYEQYF. The CDR3 nucleotides read TGTGCCAGCAGCCTGGACAGAACCTACGAGCAGTACTTC. Supplemented by reference TRBV5-4 and TRBJ2-7, the full variable domain reads ETGVTQSPTHLIKTRGQQVTLRCSSQSGHNTVSWYQQALGQGPQFIFQYYREEENGRGNFPPRFSGLQFPNYSSELNVNALELDDSALYLCASSLDRTYEQYFGPGTRLTVT.

This clonotype was found many times. CDR3 coding DNA: TGTGCCATCACCCGGGACCTCAATCAGCCCCAGCATTTT. Its protein product is CAITRDLNQPQHF. V and J are TRBV10-3 and TRBJ1-5; D is possibly TRBD1 (5 bases). Trimming left V 7 bases short and J 3 bases short, with 10 bases between. CDR1 ENHRY and CDR2 SYGVKD come from the germline V gene. The length of the CDR3 is 13 residues.

This clonotype was found many times. The chain joins TRBV7-6 to TRBJ2-2; TRBD1 agrees at 8 bases. Per the germline V gene, CDR1 is SGHVS and CDR2 is FNYEAQ. This CDR3 is built from 17 residues. J was trimmed by 0 bases and V by 5 bases; bases with no gene match: 8. Here the CDR3 DNA reads TGTGCCAGCAGCCCGATTCCACAGGGGGCGAACACCGGGGAGCTGTTTTTT. Protein product: CASSPIPQGANTGELFF. Based on the CDR3 plus reference TRBV7-6 and TRBJ2-2, the full variable domain is GAGVSQSPRYKVTKRGQDVALRCDPISGHVSLYWYRQALGQGPEFLTYFNYEAQQDKSGLPNDRFSAERPEGSISTLTIQRTEQRDSAMYRCASSPIPQGANTGELFFGEGSRLTVL.

This sequence joins TRBV2 and TRBJ2-1; 13 nucleotides line up with TRBD2. Germline V gene data show CDR1 as SNHLY and CDR2 as FYNNEI. This CDR3 spans 15 amino acids. The V segment lost 6 bases and the J segment 8 bases; nucleotides outside the gene matches: 7. The CDR3 sequence is CASSRLAGGLDEQFF. The CDR3 nucleotides are TGTGCCAGCAGCCGACTAGCGGGGGGCTTGGATGAGCAGTTCTTC.

This clonotype was counted between two and nine times. This chain uses TRBV28 with TRBJ2-7; 7 bases are a match to TRBD2. The CDR3 totals 12 residues. Trimming took 6 bases from V and 7 from J; bases not matched to a gene: 6. The germline gives CDR1 MDHEN, CDR2 SYDVKM. The CDR3 sequence: CASRAGVGEQYF. The CDR3 DNA follows: TGTGCCAGCAGGGCGGGAGTAGGGGAGCAGTACTTC.

The chain links TRBV2 to TRBJ1-1; a possible D gene is TRBD1 (5 bases). V was pared by 7 bases and J by 1 base, with 13 bases between. The germline CDR1 and CDR2 sequences are SNHLY and FYNNEI. The CDR3 contains 14 residues. CDR3 nucleotides: TGTGCCAGCACAACGCTGGGGCGGAACACTGAAGCTTTCTTT. Translating it yields CASTTLGRNTEAFF.

This sequence joins TRBV2 and TRBJ1-6; D not certain. V was clipped by 6 bases and J by 5 bases, with 5 bases between them. CDR1 is SNHLY, CDR2 FYNNEI, per germline. The CDR3 has 12 amino acids. The CDR3 nucleotides read TGTGCCAGCAGGTTAGATAATTCACCCCTCCACTTT. Its translation is CASRLDNSPLHF.

The V gene is TRBV11-2, the J gene TRBJ2-7; perhaps D is TRBD1 or TRBD2 (5 bases each). CDR1 is SGHAT and CDR2 is FQNNGV in the germline V gene. Between the trimmed V and J ends, which lost 7 bases and 1 base, there was a span of 26 bases. CDR3 size: 18 residues. The CDR3 here is CASKHIRRQGRFSYEQYF. CDR3 sequence (DNA): TGTGCCAGCAAACACATAAGGCGGCAGGGACGTTTTTCCTACGAGCAGTACTTC.

This clonotype was picked up many times. The genes are TRBV11-2 and TRBJ2-5; TRBD1 is a possible D gene (5 bases). V was clipped by 0 bases and J by 9 bases, with 5 bases between them. There are 11 residues in the CDR3. Per germline, CDR1 SGHAT and CDR2 FQNNGV. This CDR3 is CASSLDRAQYF. DNA for the CDR3: TGTGCCAGCAGCTTAGACAGGGCCCAGTACTTC.

The sample holds a few counts of this clonotype. The J gene is TRBJ2-7, the V gene TRBV20-1, with a weak D call TRBD1 (5 bases). The CDR3 loop spans 15 amino acids. In germline, CDR1 is DFQATT, CDR2 SNEGSKA (reference sequence). Trimming stripped 3 bases from V and 4 bases from J, with 19 bases between. CDR3 amino acids: CSASWGRVTSYEQYF. The CDR3 coding sequence is TGCAGTGCTAGTTGGGGCAGGGTAACATCATACGAGCAGTACTTC.